This TCR beta chain was sequenced in a study of cytomegalovirus exposure and HLA in healthy donors. Study-level information: Approximately 81% of around 390 genotyped donors fell in the Caucasian-associated ancestry cluster.

V was cut by 1 base and J by 2 bases, with 10 bases left in between. CDR3 length: 15 residues. CDR1 is SGDLS, CDR2 YYNGEE, per germline. Use of 60 Vbeta and 13 Jbeta primers characterized the PCR. The protocol was immunoSEQ multiplex PCR, while the TCRdb copy is restricted to in-frame clones and leaves out a portion. In the table there are over 200,000 clones, about 77% of which are singletons. As concerns this clone: Its antigen is not identified.

Study findings and constraints: Cytomegalovirus status, reportedly, was diagnosed with high specificity and sensitivity by the classifier.

This TCR was recovered from a woman in her 30s in good health and CMV-seronegative. The chain joins TRBV9 to TRBJ1-5; D is unresolved. The source material was PBMCs. As DNA, the CDR3 is TGTGCCAGCAGCGTACAGAGGTTTGGCAATCAGCCCCAGCATTTT. Translation gives CASSVQRFGNQPQHF.